A single sample gave rise to the 32 T cell receptor beta chains below, sequenced in a study of tumor-infiltrating lymphocytes in primary liver carcinoma. The tissue used was unsorted bulk material of about 19-30 mg. RNA and DNA were co-extracted from it with the AllPrep DNA/RNA mini kit. Researchers generated TCR beta cDNA from approximately 520 ng of total RNA, relying on a constant-region primer. Slightly modified ARM-PCR served as the procedure for the TCR beta libraries. These libraries came from three rounds of nested multiplex PCR. For 10 cycles apiece, the opening two PCR rounds ran with TRBV1-TRBV30 forward primers and a C-beta reverse primer. TCRdb called the multiplex PCR reads again in MiXCR, with one record for every CDR3 protein. The top ten hold around 25% of the sample, which has over 75,000 distinct CDR3 sequences, around 68% seen once. Input material: tumor-adjacent normal liver tissue. These receptors all come from a man aged 40-49 years with primary liver carcinoma and hepatitis B virus infection.

This clonotype has a handful of counts. A much bigger clone sits one base away, suggesting this may be a read error. This rearrangement joins TRBV4-1 to TRBJ1-2; D unresolved. Germline values: CDR1 MGHRA, CDR2 YSYEKL. Trimming removed 3 bases from V and 0 bases from J, with 11 bases in between. The CDR3 runs to 15 residues. CDR3 in amino acids: CASSHAARTNYGYTF. CDR3 in DNA: TGCGCCAGCAGCCACGCTGCCAGGACTAACTATGGCTACACCTTC.

As regards this clonotype: Sequence at one end of the junction differs from germline and may be a read error. This chain links TRBV4-2 with TRBJ2-6; TRBD1 or TRBD2 may be the D gene (5 bases each). Germline assignment: CDR1 LGHNA and CDR2 YNFKEQ. This CDR3 has 17 amino acids. CDR3 in DNA: TGCGCCAGCAGTCCAGAGGGGCCTCACTCTGGGGCCAACGTCCCGACTTTC. Protein: CASSPEGPHSGANVPTF.

This clonotype was detected only a few times. Given a much more abundant clone one base away, this may be a read error. The CDR3 reads CASIQGGGFGYTF. The DNA for the CDR3 is TGCGCCAGCATCCAAGGGGGAGGGTTCGGCTACACCTTC. The chain uses TRBV10-2 and TRBJ1-2; possibly TRBD1 for D (6 bases). V dropped 7 bases and J dropped 8 bases, with 17 bases sitting between them. The CDR3 totals 13 residues. Germline V gene sequence: CDR1 WSHSY, CDR2 SAAADI.

As for this clonotype: Lacking the conserved final phenylalanine or tryptophan, this CDR3 likely reflects a read error. The chain uses TRBV12-3 or TRBV12-4 and TRBJ2-7; 9 nucleotides align to TRBD1. This CDR3 is 15 amino acids long. The junction had 13 bases not matched to a gene; V was cut back by 6 bases and J by 7 bases. CDR3 region: CASSSFGTGFEEQYY. The CDR3 nucleotides read TGTGCCAGCAGCTCATTCGGGACAGGGTTTGAAGAGCAGTACTAC.

This clonotype showed up just a few times. The V call is TRBV10-3, the J call TRBJ2-2; D is ambiguous. The germline gives CDR1 ENHRY, CDR2 SYGVKD. The ends were cut back, 3 bases at V and 1 base at J, with 6 bases in the middle. There are 14 residues in the CDR3. In DNA, the CDR3 is TGTGCCATCAGTGAATGGGTGAACACCGGGGAGCTGTTTTTT. This translates into CAISEWVNTGELFF.

This clonotype was seen many times. The J gene is TRBJ2-3, the V gene TRBV5-1; D perhaps matches TRBD2 (6 bases). Germline V CDR1 and CDR2: SGHRS, YFSETQ. This CDR3 is built from 14 residues. V lost 5 bases, J lost 2 bases, and 12 bases lay in between. CDR3 in DNA: TGCGCCAGCAGGAACGGGAGTGTCACAGATACGCAGTATTTT. Translated: CASRNGSVTDTQYF. Variable domain in full (rest from reference TRBV5-1 and TRBJ2-3): KAGVTQTPRYLIKTRGQQVTLSCSPISGHRSVSWYQQTPGQGLQFLFEYFSETQRNKGNFPGRFSGRQFSNSRSEMNVSTLELGDSALYLCASRNGSVTDTQYFGPGTRLTVL.

Notes on this clonotype: A clone one base away is much larger, so this may be a read error. The chain recombines TRBV10-3 with TRBJ2-3; D perhaps matches TRBD2 (5 bases). The V gene's germline CDR1 is ENHRY and CDR2 SYGVKD. The CDR3 sequence is 15 residues long. The V gene lost 3 bases and the J gene lost 3 bases, with 13 bases spanning the gap. CDR3 region: CAISEEGKGTDTQYF. CDR3 coding DNA: TGTGCCATCAGTGAAGAGGGAAAAGGGACAGATACGCAGTATTTT.

Concerning this clonotype: Being one base from a much bigger clone, this may be a read error. The rearrangement links TRBV5-4 to TRBJ2-3; D possibly uses TRBD1 or TRBD2 (6 bases each). The CDR3 sequence is 17 residues long. The germline V and J ends were trimmed by 7 bases and 3 bases, with 24 bases remaining between them. The germline gives CDR1 SGHNT, CDR2 YYREEE (reference sequence). CDR3 region: CASGRGGGIGTTDTQYF. The CDR3 coding sequence is TGTGCCAGCGGCCGCGGAGGGGGGATCGGGACGACAGATACGCAGTATTTT.

The rearrangement joins TRBV19 to TRBJ1-1, with D perhaps matching TRBD1 (6 bases). Trimming pared 6 bases from V and 7 bases from J, leaving 18 bases between. The CDR3 has 14 residues. The germline V gene has CDR1 LNHDA and CDR2 SQIVND (reference sequence). The CDR3 region has the DNA TGTGCCAGTAGCATAACAGGGAGAGGAGGTGAAGCTTTCTTT. Protein sequence: CASSITGRGGEAFF.

A note on this clonotype: A read error is possible here, since a much larger clone lies one base away. The chain links TRBV28 to TRBJ2-4; D not resolved. Germline loops: CDR1 MDHEN, CDR2 SYDVKM. V was cut by 1 base and J by 2 bases, with 12 bases left in between. This CDR3 region has 16 residues. Here the CDR3 reads CASSLSVRLPKNIQYF. The CDR3 DNA is TGTGCCAGCAGTTTATCTGTGCGGCTACCCAAAAACATTCAGTACTTC.

This clonotype is judged medium-sized. This chain uses TRBV11-2 with TRBJ2-7; 7 bases match TRBD1. The CDR3 has 17 residues. Germline values: CDR1 SGHAT, CDR2 FQNNGV. Trimming took 0 bases from V and 0 from J; bases not matched to a gene: 8. The CDR3 nucleotides read TGTGCCAGCAGCTTAGAGCCTCCGGGACAGACCTCCTACGAGCAGTACTTC. Its translation is CASSLEPPGQTSYEQYF.

This rearrangement joins TRBV11-2 to TRBJ1-2; D might be TRBD1 (6 bases). Trimming took off 7 bases at V and 6 bases at J, with 18 bases between the two ends. Germline CDR1 is SGHAT and CDR2 is FQNNGV. The CDR3 has 14 amino acids. The CDR3 sequence is CASNSQRGVDGYTF. For the CDR3, the DNA is TGTGCCAGCAACTCCCAGAGGGGGGTAGATGGCTACACCTTC.

This clonotype was counted only a few times. This sequence may be a read error, since a much larger clone differs from it by one base. This CDR3 fails to terminate in the conserved phenylalanine or tryptophan, so it likely reflects a read error. V gene TRBV29-1 combines with J gene TRBJ1-1; no clear D. The CDR3 runs to 13 residues. Germline V gene data show CDR1 as SQVTM and CDR2 as ANQGSEA. The V end was cut by 5 bases, the J end by 1 base, with 11 bases between. In DNA, the CDR3 is TGCAGCGTTTTAAAGGGTACGAACACTGAAGCTTTCCTT. It is translated as CSVLKGTNTEAFL.

About this clonotype itself: Relative to the germline gene, one junction end is altered; a read error may explain this. This CDR3 reads CASRPPRVPGTSGGRNTGELLF. CDR3 coding DNA: TGTGCCAGCAGGCCCCCCCGGGTCCCCGGGACTAGCGGGGGAAGAAACACCGGGGAGCTGTTATTT. The chain couples TRBV12-3 or TRBV12-4 to TRBJ2-2, with 14 bases aligning to TRBD2. The CDR3 consists of 22 residues.

This clonotype was seen just once. This chain joins TRBV14 and TRBJ2-5, with D perhaps matching TRBD2 (5 bases). The CDR3 consists of 15 residues. Per the germline V gene, CDR1 is SGHDN and CDR2 is FVKESK. Trimming stripped 0 bases from V and 3 bases from J, with 11 bases between. The CDR3: CASSQESGREETQYF. CDR3 coding DNA: TGTGCCAGCAGCCAAGAGAGCGGACGGGAAGAGACCCAGTACTTC.

This clonotype appeared many times. This chain joins TRBV10-3 and TRBJ2-7; possible D gene TRBD1, 8 bases. Germline V gives CDR1 ENHRY, CDR2 SYGVKD. Trimming removed 10 bases at V and 0 bases at J, with 16 bases between. The CDR3 sequence is 14 residues long. In DNA, the CDR3 is TGTGCCACGCAGCGGGACAGGAGCTCCTACGAGCAGTACTTC. Residues: CATQRDRSSYEQYF.

As regards this clonotype: Likely a read error: the CDR3 ends without its conserved phenylalanine or tryptophan. The chain joins TRBV5-5 to TRBJ1-2; D unresolved. The CDR3 is made up of 12 amino acids. Per the germline V gene, CDR1 is SGHKS and CDR2 is YYEKEE (reference sequence). V dropped 0 bases and J dropped 8 bases, with 8 bases sitting between them. The CDR3 DNA follows: TGTGCCAGCAGCTTGGGTCGAGAAGGCTACACCTCC. It specifies CASSLGREGYTS.

This clonotype was detected a few times. Germline is not matched at one junction end, which may reflect a read error. The chain links TRBV11-2 to TRBJ2-7; D is possibly TRBD2 (7 bases). CDR1 and CDR2 (germline): SGHAT, FQNNGV. The CDR3 totals 15 residues. CDR3 sequence reads: CASSPRGAGSCEQYF. The CDR3 DNA is TGTGCCAGCAGCCCCCGGGGGGCGGGCTCCTGCGAGCAGTACTTC.

This clonotype was counted only a few times. A much larger clone lies a single base off, so this may be a read error. Likely a read error: the CDR3 ends without its conserved phenylalanine or tryptophan. The chain recombines TRBV6-1 with TRBJ2-7; TRBD1 aligns across 8 bases. The CDR3 is made up of 17 amino acids. Germline V CDR1 and CDR2: MNHNS, SASEGT. V shed 0 bases and J 0 bases; nucleotides not matched to a gene: 7. The CDR3 bases are TGTGCCAGCAGTGAAGCGCTAGGGACAGGTCCCTCCTACGAGCAGTACCTC. This sequence encodes CASSEALGTGPSYEQYL.

The sample holds many counts of this clonotype. The chain uses TRBV4-1 and TRBJ1-6, with a weak D call TRBD1 (5 bases). This CDR3 contains 13 residues. Trimming pared 8 bases from V and 10 bases from J, leaving 15 bases between. CDR1 and CDR2 from the germline V gene are MGHRA and YSYEKL. For the CDR3, the DNA is TGCGCCAGCGGACCTGGGCCAGGGTCACCCCTCCACTTT. It specifies CASGPGPGSPLHF.

Remarks on this clonotype: With a much larger clone just one base away, this may be a read error. The conserved phenylalanine or tryptophan is not found at the CDR3 terminus, so this likely reflects a read error. In DNA form, the CDR3 reads TGTGCCAGCAGCTTAGACACTGAAGCTTTCCTT. Protein product: CASSLDTEAFL. The chain uses TRBV7-8 and TRBJ1-1; D not certain. Trimming removed 1 base at V and 3 bases at J, with 0 bases between. CDR1 is SGHVS and CDR2 is FQNEAQ in the germline V gene. CDR3 length: 11 amino acids.

Comment on this clonotype: An end of the junction differs from the germline gene, which may be a read error. The CDR3 spells CASSFQGLAGVKTGGLFF. The CDR3 nucleotides read TGTGCCAGCAGCTTCCAGGGACTAGCGGGAGTGAAGACCGGGGGGCTGTTTTTT. The chain joins TRBV11-2 to TRBJ2-2, with 14 bases fitting TRBD2. Per germline, CDR1 SGHAT and CDR2 FQNNGV. The CDR3 consists of 18 residues.

The chain links TRBV11-1 to TRBJ1-1; no clear D. The germline V gene has CDR1 SGHAT and CDR2 FQDESV (reference sequence). Trimming took off 1 base at V and 3 bases at J, with 9 bases between the two ends. There are 14 residues in the CDR3. The CDR3 coding sequence is TGTGCCAGCAGCTTAGATGCAGTGGACACTGAAGCTTTCTTT. Its translation: CASSLDAVDTEAFF.

Worth noting for this clonotype: This CDR3 is missing its conserved last phenylalanine or tryptophan, likely due to a read error. It is unclear where the CDR3 begins or ends on the DNA, so no DNA is shown, and the CDR3 is as TCRdb lists it. The chain carries TRBV6-6 and TRBJ2-2; whether TRBD2, the table's D call, matches the DNA was not checked. Germline CDR1 reads MNHNY; CDR2 reads SVGAGI (reference sequence). A total of 16 residues make up the CDR3, ends included. This CDR3 is CASSQGLAGDTGELFS.

Points on this clonotype: It is likely a read error, because the conserved phenylalanine at the end of the CDR3 is missing. J is TRBJ2-3 and V is TRBV7-9, with a tentative D call TRBD2 (5 bases). Per germline, CDR1 SEHNR and CDR2 FQNEAQ (reference sequence). This CDR3 is built from 13 residues. V was trimmed by 8 bases and J by 0 bases, leaving 9 bases between them. CDR3 sequence (DNA): TGTGCCAGCCGCGGGCCCAGCACAGATACGCAGTATTCT. Translating gives CASRGPSTDTQYS.

Concerning this clonotype itself: A much larger clone sits a single nucleotide away, making a read error possible. This chain connects TRBV6-2 or TRBV6-3 to TRBJ2-1, with D perhaps matching TRBD2 (5 bases). CDR3 length: 13 residues. CDR1 and CDR2 from the germline V gene are MNHEY and SVGEGT. CDR3 in amino acids: CTSSPGNYNEQFF. The CDR3 region has the DNA TGTACCAGCAGCCCCGGGAACTACAATGAGCAGTTCTTC.

With respect to this clonotype: The junction shows a germline mismatch at one end, possibly a read error. CDR3 sequence: CTSSKELAVSTATQYF. The CDR3 region has the DNA TGTACTAGCAGCAAGGAACTAGCGGTTAGCACAGCTACGCAGTATTTT. The rearrangement links TRBV11-1 to TRBJ2-3, with TRBD2 matching 8 bases. The CDR3 runs 16 residues. CDR1 and CDR2 from the germline V gene are SGHAT and FQDESV (reference sequence).

About this clonotype: A read error is possible here, since a much larger clone lies one base away. The gene calls are TRBV6-6 and TRBJ2-3; the D is unclear. Between the trimmed V and J ends, which lost 6 bases and 6 bases, there was a span of 16 bases. CDR1 is MNHNY and CDR2 is SVGAGI in the germline V gene (reference sequence). The CDR3 consists of 14 residues. CDR3 amino acids: CASSSPVRGDTQYF. In DNA, the CDR3 is TGTGCCAGCAGCTCCCCGGTACGTGGGGATACGCAGTATTTT.

V gene TRBV2 combines with J gene TRBJ2-2; D is unresolved. CDR1 is SNHLY, CDR2 FYNNEI, per germline. With 2 bases removed from V and 6 bases from J, the gap between germline ends came to 13 bases. CDR3 length: 15 amino acids. The CDR3 bases are TGTGCCAGCAGTGAATTGGGGATCCTCGCCGGGGAGCTGTTTTTT. Protein sequence: CASSELGILAGELFF.

This clonotype was seen repeatedly, ten times or more. The V call is TRBV6-5, the J call TRBJ2-3; D is possibly TRBD2 (6 bases). CDR1 MNHEY and CDR2 SVGAGI come from the germline V gene. The V end lost 8 bases, the J end lost 5 bases, and 8 bases lay between the germline ends. The length of the CDR3 is 11 residues. The CDR3 region has the DNA TGTGCCAGCCGGCGGGAAGATACGCAGTATTTT. Translating gives CASRREDTQYF.

Worth noting for this clonotype: The junction departs from germline at one end; a sequencing error may be responsible. The rearrangement uses TRBV7-8 and TRBJ2-1; 10 positions agree with TRBD2. The V gene's germline CDR1 is SGHVS and CDR2 FQNEAQ. CDR3 length equals 19 residues. The CDR3 sequence is CASSLVASGSPNPYNEQFF. The CDR3 DNA follows: TGTGCCAGCAGCTTAGTGGCTAGCGGGAGCCCGAACCCCTATAATGAGCAGTTCTTC.

This clonotype was detected many times. This chain joins TRBV10-3 and TRBJ2-1, with 10 bases lining up with TRBD1. V lost 4 bases and J lost 4; bases outside the gene matches: 4. Germline lookup yields CDR1 ENHRY and CDR2 SYGVKD. The CDR3 spans 15 residues. The CDR3 loop is CAISAGQGNYNEQFF. The CDR3 DNA reads as TGTGCCATCAGTGCGGGACAGGGGAATTACAATGAGCAGTTCTTC.